The clone carrying this T cell receptor beta chain came up many times. No antigen is known for it. This sample is part of a study of molecular identifiers for immune sequencing clone quantification. At the level of the study: RNA from approximately 20,000 or 100,000 naive CD8 cells was split five ways in replicates, with four sequenced.

One entry per CDR3 protein, called by TCRdb with MiXCR from the PCR reads. The profile shows approximately 630,000 distinct CDR3 sequences, 25% of them singletons. Libraries from naive CD8 cells were generated from 20,000 to 1,000,000 sorted cells (with 10%, 30% or 50% RNA). Isolation of naive CD8 T cells was achieved by sorting on a CD8+CD4-CCR7+CD45RA+ phenotype. V was shortened by 2 bases and J by 2 bases, with 12 bases between the two germline ends. Germline lookup yields CDR1 DFQATT and CDR2 SNEGSKA (reference sequence). The CDR3 is 14 amino acids. Notes on the study in general: Beyond 20 RNA copies, clones held over 97% of effector molecules, compared with under 1% in naive cells.

The TCR sequence derives from a human donor in good health. Some libraries in this study had Jurkat cell RNA spiked in. This chain connects TRBV20-1 to TRBJ1-1; D gene uncertain. The sequenced sample consisted of naive CD8+ T cells from blood, with Jurkat cell RNA spiked in. Subset specified: FACS-sorted CD8+CD4-CCR7+CD45RA+ naive T cells. The CDR3 DNA reads as TGCAGTGCTAGAATTGAGGGCCAAAACACTGAAGCTTTCTTT. This encodes CSARIEGQNTEAFF.